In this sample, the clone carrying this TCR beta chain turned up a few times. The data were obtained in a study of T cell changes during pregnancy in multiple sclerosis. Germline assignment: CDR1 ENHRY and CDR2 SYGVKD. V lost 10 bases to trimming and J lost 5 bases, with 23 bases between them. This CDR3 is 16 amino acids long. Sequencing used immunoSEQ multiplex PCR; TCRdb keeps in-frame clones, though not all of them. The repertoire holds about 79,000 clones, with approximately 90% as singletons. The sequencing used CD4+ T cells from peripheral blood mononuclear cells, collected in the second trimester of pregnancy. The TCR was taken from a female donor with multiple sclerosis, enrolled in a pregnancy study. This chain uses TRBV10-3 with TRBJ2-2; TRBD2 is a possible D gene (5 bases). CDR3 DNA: TGTGCCACCTCCAATGAGGGAAGCACCCTGACCGGGGAGCTGTTTTTT. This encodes CATSNEGSTLTGELFF.